This T cell receptor beta chain derives from a study of cytomegalovirus exposure and HLA in healthy donors. 13 Jbeta primers and 60 Vbeta primers were used for the PCR. Using immunoSEQ multiplex PCR, the repertoire was profiled, and TCRdb retains in-frame clones only, with some absent. The table records 150,000 to 200,000 clones, roughly 83% of them present only once. Germline V gene data show CDR1 as LNHDA and CDR2 as SQIVND (reference sequence). The CDR3 contains 15 residues. V shed 6 bases and J 3 bases; nucleotides not matched to a gene: 8. The receptor's source is a woman between 45 and 65 years old in good health and CMV-seronegative. The chain joins TRBV19 to TRBJ1-5, with 7 bases aligning to TRBD1. The sequencing sample was made of PBMCs. CDR3 sequence reads: CASRRRDSPNQPQHF. The CDR3 DNA sequence: TGTGCCAGTAGGCGAAGGGACAGTCCCAATCAGCCCCAGCATTTT.